This T cell receptor (beta chain) came from a study of cytomegalovirus exposure and HLA in healthy donors. In this sample, this clone turned up a few times. Its antigen is currently unknown. Study conclusions and caveats: Apparent HLA restriction characterized most CMV-associated TCR beta chains in a later analysis.

Vbeta (60) and Jbeta (13) primers were used in the PCR. Sequencing used immunoSEQ multiplex PCR; TCRdb keeps in-frame clones, though not all of them. In the table there are 200,000 to 250,000 clones, about two thirds of which are singletons. The V gene's germline CDR1 is MGHRA and CDR2 YSYEKL. V lost 0 bases to trimming and J lost 2 bases, with 13 bases between them. The CDR3 runs to 16 residues. The chain is built from TRBV4-1 and TRBJ1-1; D is ambiguous. Material: PBMCs. This receptor was identified in a man in his forties in good health and CMV-seropositive. The CDR3 DNA reads TGCGCCAGCAGCCAAGAAAAATCAGGAATTAACACTGAAGCTTTCTTT. This translates into CASSQEKSGINTEAFF.